This is a list of T cell receptor beta chains from one sample in a study of blood T cells in healthy people across ages. In TCRdb, the 5' RACE reads were re-called with MiXCR into one record per CDR3 protein. This sample has some 1.7 million distinct CDR3 sequences, with roughly 27% found just once. Sequencing was performed on blood. These receptors were collected from a woman aged 25 to 39 in good health. CDR3s include the opening cysteine and the closing phenylalanine or tryptophan. Clone size is given for some rows only: seen once, a few or many times, or a class if the clone is expanded.

15	TRBV12-3/TRBV12-4	TRBJ2-3	.	CASSFSVSSDDTQYF
16	TRBV12-3/TRBV12-4	TRBJ2-5	.	CASSFMEGIGQETQYF
16	TRBV5-1	TRBJ2-5	few	CASSLAGTSGGDEQYF
14	TRBV10-3	TRBJ1-4	.	CAIRPTLDNEKLFF
14	TRBV5-1	TRBJ2-7	.	CVSSLFPGREEQYF
13	TRBV12-3/TRBV12-4	TRBJ1-5	.	CASSLVWNLPQHF
17	TRBV20-1	TRBJ2-1	.	CSARAVASGRAAYEQFF
13	TRBV27	TRBJ2-5	.	CASSISHQETQYF
15	TRBV6-2/TRBV6-3	.	.	CASRPIQGTLYEQYF
17	TRBV4-1	TRBJ2-1	.	CASSHPARNGAYNEQFF
15	TRBV5-1	TRBJ1-3	.	CASSRDRSSGNTIYF
13	TRBV29-1	TRBJ1-1	few	CSALDGLNTEAFF
16	TRBV5-5	TRBJ2-1	.	CASTLAAGGAVNEQFF
18	TRBV14	TRBJ1-1	few	CASSQSYRDLPTSTEAFF
13	TRBV6-5	TRBJ1-6	few	CASRYTANSPLHF
12	TRBV30	TRBJ2-7	few	CAGTGVSYEQYF
13	TRBV12-3/TRBV12-4	TRBJ2-7	few	CASRVDYSYEQYF
15	TRBV7-2	TRBJ1-2	many	CASRHPDRLGSGYTF
16	TRBV9	TRBJ2-2	once	CASSLGVQGATGELFF
14	TRBV18	TRBJ2-5	.	CASSTKQGLETQYF
14	TRBV12-3/TRBV12-4	TRBJ1-2	.	CASSGLAEDYGYTF
14	TRBV3-1	TRBJ2-1	.	CASSQMVRYNEQFF